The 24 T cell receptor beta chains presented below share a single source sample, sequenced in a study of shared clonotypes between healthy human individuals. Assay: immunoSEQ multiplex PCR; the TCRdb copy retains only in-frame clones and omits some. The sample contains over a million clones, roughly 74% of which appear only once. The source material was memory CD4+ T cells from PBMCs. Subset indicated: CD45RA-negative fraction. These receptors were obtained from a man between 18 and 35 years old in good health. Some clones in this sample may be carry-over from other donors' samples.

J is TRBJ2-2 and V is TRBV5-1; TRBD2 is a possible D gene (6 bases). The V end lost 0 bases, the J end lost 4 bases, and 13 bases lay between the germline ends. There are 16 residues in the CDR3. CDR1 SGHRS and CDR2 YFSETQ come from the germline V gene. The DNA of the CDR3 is TGCGCCAGCAGCTTGGGCGGGATAGCGGTCACCGGGGAGCTGTTTTTT. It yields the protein CASSLGGIAVTGELFF.

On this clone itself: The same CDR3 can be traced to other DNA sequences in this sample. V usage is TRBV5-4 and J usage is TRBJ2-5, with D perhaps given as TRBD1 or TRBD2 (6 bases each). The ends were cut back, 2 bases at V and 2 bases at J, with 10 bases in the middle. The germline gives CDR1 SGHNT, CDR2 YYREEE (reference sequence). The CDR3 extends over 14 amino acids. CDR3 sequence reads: CASSFGGDQETQYF. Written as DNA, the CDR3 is TGTGCCAGCAGCTTCGGGGGCGATCAAGAGACCCAGTACTTC.

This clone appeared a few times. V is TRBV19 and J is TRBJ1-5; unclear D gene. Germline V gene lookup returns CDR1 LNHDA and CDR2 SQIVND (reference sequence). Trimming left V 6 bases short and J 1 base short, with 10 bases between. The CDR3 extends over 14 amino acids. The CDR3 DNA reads TGTGCCAGTAGGCCCGACACAAGCAATCAGCCCCAGCATTTT. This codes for CASRPDTSNQPQHF. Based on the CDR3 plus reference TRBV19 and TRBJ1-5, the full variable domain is DGGITQSPKYLFRKEGQNVTLSCEQNLNHDAMYWYRQDPGQGLRLIYYSQIVNDFQKGDIAEGYSVSREKKESFPLTVTSAQKNPTAFYLCASRPDTSNQPQHFGDGTRLSIL.

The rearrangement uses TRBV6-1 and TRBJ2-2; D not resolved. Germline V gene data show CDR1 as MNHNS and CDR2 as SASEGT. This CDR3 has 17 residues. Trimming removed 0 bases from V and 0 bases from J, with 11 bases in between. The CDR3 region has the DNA TGTGCCAGCAGTGAAGCGCTAGGCAGCGCGAACACCGGGGAGCTGTTTTTT. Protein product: CASSEALGSANTGELFF.

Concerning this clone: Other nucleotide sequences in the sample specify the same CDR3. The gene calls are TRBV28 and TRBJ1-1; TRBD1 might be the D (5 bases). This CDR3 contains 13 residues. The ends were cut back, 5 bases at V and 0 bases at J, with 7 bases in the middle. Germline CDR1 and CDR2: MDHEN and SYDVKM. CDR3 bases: TGTGCCAGCAGTACGACAGTGAACACTGAAGCTTTCTTT. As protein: CASSTTVNTEAFF.

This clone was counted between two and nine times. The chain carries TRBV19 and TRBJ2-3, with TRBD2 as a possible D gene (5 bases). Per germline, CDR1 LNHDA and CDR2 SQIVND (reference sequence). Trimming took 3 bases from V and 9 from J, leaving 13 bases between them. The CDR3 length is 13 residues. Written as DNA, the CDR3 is TGTGCCAGTAGTATCGAGGGTCTATCGACGCAGTATTTT. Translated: CASSIEGLSTQYF.

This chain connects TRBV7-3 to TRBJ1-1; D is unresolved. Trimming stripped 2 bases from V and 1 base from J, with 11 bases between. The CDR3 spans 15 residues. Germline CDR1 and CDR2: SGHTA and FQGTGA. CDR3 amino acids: CASSLFRQPNTEAFF. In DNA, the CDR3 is TGTGCCAGCAGCTTATTCAGGCAGCCGAACACTGAAGCTTTCTTT.

For the CDR3, the DNA is TGTGCCAGCGGGACAGCTAGGAACACCGGGGAGCTGTTTTTT. Translation gives CASGTARNTGELFF. The J gene is TRBJ2-2, the V gene TRBV10-3, with a tentative D call TRBD1 (7 bases). Trimming took off 10 bases at V and 1 base at J, with 13 bases between the two ends. There are 14 residues in the CDR3. Germline assignment: CDR1 ENHRY and CDR2 SYGVKD.

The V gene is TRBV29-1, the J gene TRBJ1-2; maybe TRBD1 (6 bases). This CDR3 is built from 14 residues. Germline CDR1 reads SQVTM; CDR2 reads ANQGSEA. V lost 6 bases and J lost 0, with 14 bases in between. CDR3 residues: CSVARDTANYGYTF. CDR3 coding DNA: TGCAGCGTAGCTAGGGACACTGCTAACTATGGCTACACCTTC.

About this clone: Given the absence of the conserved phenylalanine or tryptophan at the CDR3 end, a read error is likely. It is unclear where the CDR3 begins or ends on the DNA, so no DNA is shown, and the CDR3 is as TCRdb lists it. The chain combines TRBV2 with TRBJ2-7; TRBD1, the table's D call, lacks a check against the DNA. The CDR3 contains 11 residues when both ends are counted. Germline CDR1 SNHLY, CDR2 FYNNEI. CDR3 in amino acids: CASSASGQASS.

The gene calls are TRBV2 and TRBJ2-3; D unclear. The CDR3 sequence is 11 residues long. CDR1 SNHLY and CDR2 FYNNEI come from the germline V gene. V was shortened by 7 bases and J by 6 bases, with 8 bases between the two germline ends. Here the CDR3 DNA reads TGTGCCAGCACAGAGCTGGATACGCAGTATTTT. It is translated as CASTELDTQYF.

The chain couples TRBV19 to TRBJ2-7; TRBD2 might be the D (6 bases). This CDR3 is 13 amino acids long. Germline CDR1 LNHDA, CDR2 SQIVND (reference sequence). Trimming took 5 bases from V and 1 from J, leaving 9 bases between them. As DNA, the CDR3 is TGTGCCAGTAGTGGGGCGGGATCCTACGAGCAGTACTTC. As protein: CASSGAGSYEQYF.

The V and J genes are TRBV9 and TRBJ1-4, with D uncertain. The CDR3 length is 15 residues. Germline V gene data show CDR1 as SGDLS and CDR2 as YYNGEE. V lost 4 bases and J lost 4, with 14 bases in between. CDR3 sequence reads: CASSSRANYNEKLFF. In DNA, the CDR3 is TGTGCCAGCAGCTCCCGGGCCAACTATAATGAAAAACTGTTTTTT.

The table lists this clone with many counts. In nucleotides, the CDR3 is TGTGCCAGCAGCGTAGTGGGGGATGCTGGGGCCAACGTCCTGACTTTC. Its protein product is CASSVVGDAGANVLTF. This chain joins TRBV9 and TRBJ2-6, with D possibly called TRBD1 or TRBD2 (5 bases each). V shed 0 bases and J shed 2 bases, with 9 bases lying between them. Looked up from germline, CDR1 is SGDLS and CDR2 is YYNGEE. The CDR3 length is 16 residues.

The CDR3 bases are TGTGCCATCAGCCTAGGGACAGGGAACGAAAAACTGTTTTTT. It yields the protein CAISLGTGNEKLFF. The chain couples TRBV10-3 to TRBJ1-4; the match to TRBD1 covers 9 bases. The CDR3 has 14 residues. Trimming removed 6 bases from V and 8 bases from J; junction bases left unmatched: 7. Germline-derived CDR1 and CDR2 are ENHRY and SYGVKD.

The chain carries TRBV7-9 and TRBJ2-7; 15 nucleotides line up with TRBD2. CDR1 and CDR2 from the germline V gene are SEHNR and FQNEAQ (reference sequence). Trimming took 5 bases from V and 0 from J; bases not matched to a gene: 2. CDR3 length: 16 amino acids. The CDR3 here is CASSRGLAGGSYEQYF. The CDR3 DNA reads TGTGCCAGCAGCCGGGGACTAGCGGGAGGCTCCTACGAGCAGTACTTC. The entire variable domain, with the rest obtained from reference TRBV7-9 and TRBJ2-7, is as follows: DTGVSQNPRHKITKRGQNVTFRCDPISEHNRLYWYRQTLGQGPEFLTYFQNEAQLEKSRLLSDRFSAERPKGSFSTLEIQRTEQGDSAMYLCASSRGLAGGSYEQYFGPGTRLTVT.

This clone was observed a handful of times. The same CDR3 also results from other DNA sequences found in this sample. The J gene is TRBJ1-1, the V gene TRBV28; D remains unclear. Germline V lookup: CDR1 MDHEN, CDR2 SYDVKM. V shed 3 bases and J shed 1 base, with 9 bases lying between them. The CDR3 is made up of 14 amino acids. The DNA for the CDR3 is TGTGCCAGCAGTTTGGTTGGAGGGAACACTGAAGCTTTCTTT. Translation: CASSLVGGNTEAFF.

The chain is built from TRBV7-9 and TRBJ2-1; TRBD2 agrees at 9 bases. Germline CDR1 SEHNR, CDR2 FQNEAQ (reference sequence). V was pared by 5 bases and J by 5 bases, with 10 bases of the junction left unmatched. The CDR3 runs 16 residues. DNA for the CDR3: TGTGCCAGCAGCAAAAGCGTAGCGGGAGATGACAATGAGCAGTTCTTC. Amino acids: CASSKSVAGDDNEQFF. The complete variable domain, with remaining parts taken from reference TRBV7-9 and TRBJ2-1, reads DTGVSQNPRHKITKRGQNVTFRCDPISEHNRLYWYRQTLGQGPEFLTYFQNEAQLEKSRLLSDRFSAERPKGSFSTLEIQRTEQGDSAMYLCASSKSVAGDDNEQFFGPGTRLTVL.

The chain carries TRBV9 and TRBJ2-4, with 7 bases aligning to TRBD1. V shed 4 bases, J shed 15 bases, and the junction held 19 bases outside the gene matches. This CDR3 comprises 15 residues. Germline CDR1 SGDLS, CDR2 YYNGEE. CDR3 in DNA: TGTGCCAGCAGCAAGACAGGGTTGGAGCTAGGGTCGAGGTACTTC. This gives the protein CASSKTGLELGSRYF.

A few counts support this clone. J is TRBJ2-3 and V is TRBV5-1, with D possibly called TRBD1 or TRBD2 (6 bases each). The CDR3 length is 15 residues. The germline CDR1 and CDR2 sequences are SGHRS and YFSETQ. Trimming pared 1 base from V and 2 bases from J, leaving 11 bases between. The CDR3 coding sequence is TGCGCCAGCAGCTTGTCAGGGGAGGTCACAGATACGCAGTATTTT. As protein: CASSLSGEVTDTQYF.

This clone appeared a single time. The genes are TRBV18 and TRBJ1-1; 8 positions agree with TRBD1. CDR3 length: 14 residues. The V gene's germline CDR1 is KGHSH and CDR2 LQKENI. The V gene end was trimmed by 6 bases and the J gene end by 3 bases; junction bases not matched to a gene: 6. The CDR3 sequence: CASSPQGAHTEAFF. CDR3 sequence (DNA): TGTGCCAGCTCTCCTCAGGGGGCTCACACTGAAGCTTTCTTT.

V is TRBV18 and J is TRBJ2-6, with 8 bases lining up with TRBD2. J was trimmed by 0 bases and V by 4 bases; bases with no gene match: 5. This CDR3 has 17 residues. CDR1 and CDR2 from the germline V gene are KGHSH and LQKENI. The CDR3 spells CASSRGSGTSGANVLTF. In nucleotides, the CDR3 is TGTGCCAGCTCACGGGGTAGCGGGACCTCTGGGGCCAACGTCCTGACTTTC.

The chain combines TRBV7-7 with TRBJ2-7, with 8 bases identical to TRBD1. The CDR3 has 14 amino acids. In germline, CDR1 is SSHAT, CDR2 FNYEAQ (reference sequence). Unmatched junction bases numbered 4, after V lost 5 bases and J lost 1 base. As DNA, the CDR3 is TGTGCCAGCAGCACCGGGACAGGATCCTACGAGCAGTACTTC. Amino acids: CASSTGTGSYEQYF.

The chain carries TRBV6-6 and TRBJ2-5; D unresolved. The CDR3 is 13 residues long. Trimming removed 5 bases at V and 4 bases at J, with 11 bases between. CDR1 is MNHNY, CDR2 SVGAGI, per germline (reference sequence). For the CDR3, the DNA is TGTGCCAGCAGTAACGTTCTGGTAGAGACCCAGTACTTC. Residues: CASSNVLVETQYF.